This is a list of T cell receptor beta chains from one sample in a study of cytomegalovirus exposure and HLA in healthy donors. TCRdb's table, derived via immunoSEQ multiplex PCR, lists solely in-frame clones and lacks some. The table lists more than 110,000 clones, 70% to 80% of them singletons, with 2.1% in the top ten. Sequenced material: PBMCs. These receptor sequences come from an older woman in good health and CMV-seropositive. Both conserved end residues are part of each CDR3. The order of the fields is J gene, D gene, V gene, clone size, CDR3 DNA, CDR3 protein. The D gene is left open where the match is weak. Only part of the rows carry a size: once, few, many, or a class if the clone is expanded.

TRBJ1-1,NA,TRBV6-1,NA,TGTGCCAGCAGCCTTAGGAACACTGAAGCTTTCTTT,CASSLRNTEAFF
TRBJ1-1,NA,TRBV10-3,NA,TGTGCCATCAGAGAAGACAGGAATGAAGCTTTCTTT,CAIREDRNEAFF
TRBJ2-3,NA,TRBV6-1,NA,TGTGCCAGCAGTGTTCGACTCGATACGCAGTATTTT,CASSVRLDTQYF
TRBJ2-3,NA,TRBV6-1,NA,TGTGCCAGCAGCCCTGCGGGTTCCTCGGTTGATACGCAGTATTTT,CASSPAGSSVDTQYF
TRBJ1-2,NA,TRBV28,NA,TGTGCCAGCAGTCCCTCGGGAAGGGGGAACTATGGCTACACCTTC,CASSPSGRGNYGYTF
TRBJ2-6,NA,TRBV6-5,few,TGTGCCAGCAGTTACGTCAGCTCTGGGGCCAACGTCCTGACTTTC,CASSYVSSGANVLTF
TRBJ2-1,NA,TRBV2,NA,TGTGCCAGCAGTCGCGAACCCGGTCGGTTCTTC,CASSREPGRFF
TRBJ2-7,NA,TRBV7-9,NA,TGTGCCAGCAGCTTACTTTTTGGAGGAGTTTCGAATTCCTACGAGCAGTACTTC,CASSLLFGGVSNSYEQYF
TRBJ2-7,TRBD2,TRBV5-1,NA,TGCGCCAGCCGGACTAGCGGGAGCTCCTACGAGCAGTACTTC,CASRTSGSSYEQYF
TRBJ1-4,TRBD1,TRBV27,NA,TGTGCCAGCAGTTCCAGGGGGAATGAAAAACTGTTTTTT,CASSSRGNEKLFF
TRBJ2-1,NA,TRBV5-1,NA,TGCGCCAGCAGCTTGGGGGGGCCTTTGGGTGAGCAGTTCTTC,CASSLGGPLGEQFF
TRBJ1-1,NA,TRBV4-1,few,TGCGCCAGCAGCCAAAGAAGGGGCAGCGAGAACACTGAAGCTTTCTTT,CASSQRRGSENTEAFF
TRBJ2-5,TRBD2,TRBV7-3,once,TGTGCCAGCAGCCCGGGACTAGCGGGAGGGGTGCAAGAGACCCAGTACTTC,CASSPGLAGGVQETQYF
TRBJ2-7,NA,TRBV2,few,TGTGCCAGCAGTGGGGCTGCCTCCGTAGGCTCCTACGAGCAGTACTTC,CASSGAASVGSYEQYF
TRBJ1-5,TRBD1,TRBV19,NA,TGTGCCAGTAGTATAGAGGGGACAGGGCAGGAGCAGCCCCAGCATTTT,CASSIEGTGQEQPQHF
TRBJ2-7,NA,TRBV6-6,NA,TGTGCCAGCAGTCAACCGGGAATAACCTCTACAGAGCAGTACTTC,CASSQPGITSTEQYF
TRBJ2-7,NA,TRBV7-9,NA,TGTGCCAGCAGCTTAAGGCAGGGGCCTTCCTACGAGCAGTACTTC,CASSLRQGPSYEQYF
TRBJ1-2,NA,TRBV5-4,NA,TGTGCCAGCAGCTTGCAGGGGATGATGAATGGCTACACCTTC,CASSLQGMMNGYTF
TRBJ2-7,NA,TRBV4-2,NA,TGTGCCAGCAGCCAAGATTTCCGAGACAGAGAGCAGTACTTC,CASSQDFRDREQYF
TRBJ1-4,TRBD1,TRBV6-1,NA,TGTGCCAGCAGTCATGACAGGGTGGGGGAAAAACTGTTTTTT,CASSHDRVGEKLFF
TRBJ2-7,TRBD1,TRBV4-1,NA,TGCGCCAGCAGCCAGGGGACAGCGCTAAACTACGAGCAGTACTTC,CASSQGTALNYEQYF
TRBJ1-1,NA,TRBV19,NA,TGTGCCAGTAGTATTAGGGGGATGAACACTGAAGCTTTCTTT,CASSIRGMNTEAFF
TRBJ2-7,NA,TRBV30,NA,TGTGCCTCGTACAGGCAACCCTCCTACGAGCAGTACTTC,CASYRQPSYEQYF
TRBJ2-2,NA,TRBV5-1,NA,TGCGCCAGCGCCCCAATGGACCTGACAGCAACGACCGGGGAGCTGTTTTTT,CASAPMDLTATTGELFF
TRBJ1-3,NA,TRBV7-8,NA,TGTGCCAGCAGCTTGGGGGGAACACCTCGCTCTGGAAACACCATATATTTT,CASSLGGTPRSGNTIYF
TRBJ2-1,TRBD2,TRBV7-9,NA,TGTGCCAGCAGCTTAGCAACTAGCGTGGAGCAGTTCTTC,CASSLATSVEQFF
TRBJ2-3,TRBD2,TRBV28,NA,TGTGCCAGCAGTTCGCAGGGAGGGCAAACAGATACGCAGTATTTT,CASSSQGGQTDTQYF
TRBJ2-3,TRBD2,TRBV9,NA,TGTGCCAGCAGCGCCGGAGCGGGAGCCACAGATACGCAGTATTTT,CASSAGAGATDTQYF
TRBJ1-1,NA,TRBV6-1,NA,TGTGCCACCTCTGACAGAAAGAACACTGAAGCTTTCTTT,CATSDRKNTEAFF
TRBJ1-3,NA,TRBV5-6,NA,TGTGCCAGCAGCTTGCGGGGGGCTGGAAACACCATATATTTT,CASSLRGAGNTIYF
TRBJ1-2,NA,TRBV5-1,once,TGCGCCAGCAGCCCTGATCCAGGGGACTATGGCTACACCTTC,CASSPDPGDYGYTF
TRBJ1-1,NA,TRBV28,NA,TGTGCCAGCACAAGTAGTAGGAACACTGAAGCTTTCTTT,CASTSSRNTEAFF
TRBJ2-1,NA,TRBV5-1,once,TGCGCCAGCAGCTTGCGCGGGGAATCCTACAATGAGCAGTTCTTC,CASSLRGESYNEQFF
TRBJ1-2,NA,TRBV28,few,TGTGCCAGCAGTCCCACCGGGTTTAACTATGGCTACACCTTC,CASSPTGFNYGYTF
TRBJ2-4,NA,TRBV5-6,NA,TGTGCCAGCAGTTACAGGGGACTAGCCAAAAACATTCAGTACTTC,CASSYRGLAKNIQYF